Sequencing of this T cell receptor (beta chain) was carried out in a study of blood T cell repertoires in COVID-19 (dated by TCRdb to the early 2020s). The study in broad terms: Samples covering the acute and convalescent phases of COVID-19 were provided by collaborators in the United States, Italy and Spain. The prospective study material was composed of cDNA or gDNA derived from T cells, B-cell-depleted T cells, or PBMCs. The dataset comprised deeply sampled blood TCRbeta repertoires from subjects exposed to, actively infected with, or recovered from COVID-19. The repertoires were made available in a free public database intended to serve as a resource for research on the immune response to SARS-CoV-2. The samples were drawn from two sources: the first 160 participants of the ongoing ImmuneRACE study, and 1,254 subjects contributed by 6 global collaborators. Sample metadata almost always included a de-identified subject ID, COVID-19 status, age in years and sex. Where HLA class I and class II types were available, the types were taken from metadata supplied by the sample provider, not from assay-based typing. Findings and caveats that apply to the study as a whole: The amount of clinical and demographic metadata varied by source and participant and was provided uncurated.

The immunoSEQ Assay, a bias-controlled multiplex PCR, was used to amplify TCRbeta CDR3 regions from genomic DNA. The paper's processing steps were these. The number of nucleated cells in each sample was estimated by amplification of reference gene primers within the assay. To quantify the absolute abundance of each unique TCRbeta CDR3 rearrangement, sequence reads were collapsed and filtered. For each sample, productive Simpson clonality was calculated as the square root of Simpson's diversity index across productive rearrangements. TCRdb holds this immuneACCESS table with in-frame rearrangements only. Some clones are missing; in checked studies, unresolved V genes explain under half, and the rest has no known cause. V and J calls and clone size are those listed in that table; D and trimming were worked out from the DNA. This sample lists 150,000 to 180,000 clones; about 90% were detected once. 0.5% to 0.6% of the sample goes to the ten largest clones.

The germline V gene provides CDR1 LGHNT and CDR2 FRNRAP. From the cysteine up to the phenylalanine, the CDR3 has a length of 14 residues. The CDR3 DNA has 42 bases and is translated from base 1. For this chain, trimming is 5 bases at the V end and 2 bases at the J end, and the number of junction bases without a gene match is 3. Each collaborating institution followed its own protocols to collect whole blood in K2EDTA tubes. For TCRbeta analysis, collaborators shipped samples as frozen whole blood, isolated PBMCs, or DNA extracted from either of those sample types. The table lists this clone with a count of one. Its antigen has not been determined. The sample holds no much larger clone one base away, and base qualities are not on file.

Sequenced sample: peripheral blood. The sequence was obtained from a man in his fifties or sixties with acute or convalescent COVID-19. The receptor chain draws on TRBV12-5 and TRBJ2-1; TRBD1 aligns with 7 central bases. DNA sequence: TGTGCTAGTGGTAGGGGGCGGGCCTACAATGAGCAGTTCTTC. Its protein reads: CASGRGRAYNEQFF.